A selection of T cell receptor beta chains follows, all from one sample in a study of siplizumab effects on memory and regulatory T cells. Using immunoSEQ multiplex PCR, the repertoire was profiled, and TCRdb retains in-frame clones only, with some absent. The sample consists of 62,000 or so clones, 75% to 90% of them appearing once. The specimen was memory CD4+ T cells sorted from blood. The receptors stem from a human donor in good health. Each CDR3 is given with its conserved first and last residue. The D gene is left open where the match is weak. Size values are once, few and many counts, or a class for expanded clones, and some rows have none.

J	D	length	V	size	CDR3	DNA
TRBJ2-3	NA	13	TRBV9	NA	CASSRWGTDTQYF	TGTGCCAGCAGCAGGTGGGGCACAGATACGCAGTATTTT
TRBJ1-1	NA	11	TRBV4-1	few	CASSWGTEAFF	TGCGCCAGCAGCTGGGGGACTGAAGCTTTCTTT
TRBJ1-1	NA	13	TRBV2	NA	CASRLGQSTEAFF	TGTGCCAGCAGACTCGGACAGTCCACTGAAGCTTTCTTT
TRBJ1-6	TRBD1	16	TRBV5-1	NA	CASSLAGQGQNSPLHF	TGCGCCAGCAGCTTGGCTGGACAGGGGCAGAATTCACCCCTCCACTTT
TRBJ2-5	TRBD2	18	TRBV5-1	NA	CASSTGTSGGAGGETQYF	TGCGCCAGCAGCACAGGGACTAGCGGGGGCGCGGGAGGAGAGACCCAGTACTTC
TRBJ2-2	NA	15	TRBV27	NA	CASRAREGGAGELFF	TGTGCCAGCAGGGCTAGAGAAGGGGGAGCCGGGGAGCTGTTTTTT
TRBJ1-2	NA	14	TRBV27	NA	CASSLRVSNYGYTF	TGTGCCAGCAGTTTAAGGGTTTCTAACTATGGCTACACCTTC
TRBJ1-4	TRBD1	15	TRBV27	NA	CASSFRGQRNEKLFF	TGTGCCAGCAGTTTTAGGGGACAGCGGAATGAAAAACTGTTTTTT
TRBJ2-3	NA	13	TRBV29-1	NA	CSVVRTPTDTQYF	TGCAGCGTTGTAAGGACACCAACAGATACGCAGTATTTT
TRBJ2-3	TRBD1	13	TRBV27	NA	CASSRDRGDTQYF	TGTGCCAGCAGCCGGGACAGGGGCGATACGCAGTATTTT
TRBJ2-1	TRBD2	17	TRBV11-1	once	CASSLRPSGSQLNEQFF	TGTGCCAGCAGCTTAAGGCCCAGCGGGAGTCAACTCAATGAGCAGTTCTTC
TRBJ1-2	NA	13	TRBV14	once	CASSQPGVDGYTF	TGTGCCAGCAGCCAACCAGGGGTGGATGGCTACACCTTC
TRBJ1-1	NA	14	TRBV19	NA	CASWRSSLNTEAFF	TGTGCCTCTTGGAGGTCGTCTCTGAACACTGAAGCTTTCTTT
TRBJ2-7	NA	14	TRBV7-2	once	CASGRYGSSYEQYF	TGTGCCAGCGGGCGGTACGGGTCCTCCTACGAGCAGTACTTC
TRBJ2-3	NA	15	TRBV6-1	NA	CASSTLNTGTDTQYF	TGTGCCAGCAGCACCTTAAACACGGGCACAGATACGCAGTATTTT
TRBJ2-1	TRBD2	14	TRBV6-4	NA	CASSVAGLYNEQFF	TGTGCCAGCAGCGTAGCGGGGCTCTACAATGAGCAGTTCTTC
TRBJ1-2	TRBD1	15	TRBV5-6	NA	CASSPEGRGQGGYTF	TGTGCCAGCAGCCCGGAGGGCAGGGGGCAAGGTGGCTACACCTTC
TRBJ1-4	NA	14	TRBV7-9	NA	CASSLVGTNEKLFF	TGTGCCAGCAGCTTAGTGGGGACTAATGAAAAACTGTTTTTT
TRBJ1-2	TRBD1	13	TRBV18	NA	CASSPGTDYGYTF	TGTGCCAGCTCACCCGGGACAGACTATGGCTACACCTTC
TRBJ2-7	TRBD1	15	TRBV10-3	NA	CAISESKQGLREQYF	TGTGCCATCAGTGAGTCGAAACAGGGGTTGAGGGAGCAGTACTTC
TRBJ1-1	NA	13	TRBV11-3	NA	CASSLKMNTEAFF	TGTGCCAGCAGCTTAAAGATGAACACTGAAGCTTTCTTT
TRBJ1-1	TRBD1	12	TRBV5-6	NA	CASSPGTAEAFF	TGTGCCAGCAGCCCCGGGACAGCCGAAGCTTTCTTT
TRBJ1-6	TRBD1	15	TRBV6-1	few	CASSIRTGNNSPLHF	TGTGCCAGCAGTATCCGGACAGGCAATAATTCACCCCTCCACTTT
TRBJ1-1	TRBD1	15	TRBV5-1	NA	CASSYLGGRETEAFF	TGCGCCAGCAGCTACTTAGGGGGCCGGGAGACTGAAGCTTTCTTT
TRBJ1-3	TRBD1	14	TRBV14	once	CASSRTGPGNTIYF	TGTGCCAGCAGCCGGACAGGGCCTGGAAACACCATATATTTT
TRBJ1-3	NA	14	TRBV19	NA	CASSGQPSGNTIYF	TGTGCCAGTAGTGGACAGCCCTCTGGAAACACCATATATTTT
TRBJ2-7	NA	13	TRBV11-2	NA	CASSSRQVSEQYF	TGTGCCAGCAGCTCAAGACAGGTTTCCGAGCAGTACTTC